Each of the 20 T cell receptor beta chains below was sequenced from the same sample in a study of cytomegalovirus exposure and HLA in healthy donors. Profiled with immunoSEQ multiplex PCR; TCRdb holds only in-frame clones, not every one. The sample yields approximately 72,000 clones, 90% to 95% seen once. What was sequenced was PBMCs. These receptors were collected from a woman aged 18-29 years in good health and CMV-seronegative.

The chain links TRBV7-8 to TRBJ2-1; tentatively, D is TRBD2 (6 bases). The CDR3 consists of 15 residues. Trimming stripped 4 bases from V and 6 bases from J, with 16 bases between. CDR1 SGHVS and CDR2 FQNEAQ come from the germline V gene. The CDR3 spells CASSYRLVRFNEQFF. As DNA, the CDR3 is TGTGCCAGCAGCTACCGACTAGTTCGATTCAATGAGCAGTTCTTC.

The chain recombines TRBV27 with TRBJ2-2, with TRBD2 identical over 7 bases. The CDR3 loop spans 14 amino acids. After removal of 7 bases from V and 4 bases from J, the junction contained 6 bases not matched to a gene. Germline loops: CDR1 MNHEY, CDR2 SMNVEV (reference sequence). CDR3 region: CASTWTRATGELFF. The CDR3 DNA reads TGTGCCAGCACGTGGACTAGGGCCACCGGGGAGCTGTTTTTT.

The chain combines TRBV9 with TRBJ2-7; 11 bases are shared with TRBD1. CDR1 SGDLS and CDR2 YYNGEE come from the germline V gene. The CDR3 consists of 14 residues. V shed 4 bases and J 3 bases; nucleotides not matched to a gene: 3. The CDR3 DNA reads as TGTGCCAGCAGCTTCGGGACAGGGGGCTACGAGCAGTACTTC. It translates to CASSFGTGGYEQYF.

This sequence joins TRBV7-9 and TRBJ1-2; 10 bases map to TRBD1. V shed 6 bases, J shed 7 bases, and the junction held 8 bases outside the gene matches. The CDR3 is made up of 14 amino acids. The V gene's germline CDR1 is SEHNR and CDR2 FQNEAQ (reference sequence). CDR3 residues: CASRHSGTGAGYTF. The CDR3 DNA sequence: TGTGCCAGCAGGCATTCGGGGACAGGGGCTGGCTACACCTTC.

This chain links TRBV2 with TRBJ1-1, with D perhaps TRBD1 (6 bases). V lost 5 bases, J lost 11 bases, and 15 bases lay in between. The germline CDR1 and CDR2 sequences are SNHLY and FYNNEI. This CDR3 is 12 amino acids long. Here the CDR3 reads CASSQQGPMAFF. CDR3 bases: TGTGCCAGCAGTCAACAGGGCCCTATGGCTTTCTTT.

This CDR3 reads CASSLGQGVSQPQHF. CDR3 in DNA: TGTGCCAGCAGCTTGGGACAGGGTGTTAGTCAGCCCCAGCATTTT. This chain joins TRBV5-5 and TRBJ1-5; 7 positions match TRBD1. The V gene end was trimmed by 0 bases and the J gene end by 6 bases; junction bases not matched to a gene: 6. Germline CDR1 SGHKS, CDR2 YYEKEE (reference sequence). This CDR3 spans 15 amino acids.

The rearrangement links TRBV10-1 to TRBJ1-2, with a tentative D call TRBD1 (5 bases). The CDR3 runs 12 residues. Deletions cut 4 bases from V and 6 bases from J, with 9 bases between. The germline V gene encodes CDR1 WNHNN and CDR2 SYGVQD (reference sequence). The CDR3: CASSGAGNGYTF. DNA for the CDR3: TGCGCCAGCAGTGGGGCAGGGAATGGCTACACCTTC.

The chain recombines TRBV19 with TRBJ1-1; TRBD1 matches 9 bases. The CDR3 sequence is 15 residues long. CDR1 is LNHDA, CDR2 SQIVND, per germline (reference sequence). Trimming removed 6 bases from V and 7 bases from J; junction bases left unmatched: 12. This CDR3 reads CASRYGTGRTSEAFF. The DNA of the CDR3 is TGTGCCAGTAGGTACGGGACAGGGCGGACAAGTGAAGCTTTCTTT. Full variable domain (missing parts from reference TRBV19 and TRBJ1-1): DGGITQSPKYLFRKEGQNVTLSCEQNLNHDAMYWYRQDPGQGLRLIYYSQIVNDFQKGDIAEGYSVSREKKESFPLTVTSAQKNPTAFYLCASRYGTGRTSEAFFGQGTRLTVV.

This chain uses TRBV30 with TRBJ1-5; D unresolved. Germline V lookup: CDR1 GTSNPN, CDR2 SVGIG (reference sequence). This CDR3 contains 14 residues. Trimming left V 3 bases short and J 4 bases short, with 13 bases between. The CDR3 DNA follows: TGTGCCTGGAGCGGCTCCCTCGGGAATCAGCCCCAGCATTTT. This sequence encodes CAWSGSLGNQPQHF.

The CDR3 is CASSEGWTVADTQYF. CDR3 sequence (DNA): TGTGCCAGCAGTGAAGGTTGGACAGTAGCAGATACGCAGTATTTT. The rearrangement links TRBV6-1 to TRBJ2-3, with TRBD1 as a possible D gene (6 bases). CDR3 length: 15 amino acids. Deletions cut 1 base from V and 4 bases from J, with 12 bases between. CDR1 MNHNS and CDR2 SASEGT come from the germline V gene.

The chain couples TRBV6-5 to TRBJ2-7; the match to TRBD1 covers 8 bases. V shed 0 bases and J 6 bases; nucleotides not matched to a gene: 1. The CDR3 covers 13 residues. Germline-derived CDR1 and CDR2 are MNHEY and SVGAGI. The CDR3 DNA is TGTGCCAGCAGTTACTCGACAGGGGTCGAGCAGTACTTC. It encodes CASSYSTGVEQYF.

This clone occurred once. The gene calls are TRBV5-6 and TRBJ2-1; TRBD2 agrees at 9 bases. CDR3 length: 13 amino acids. The germline V gene has CDR1 SGHDT and CDR2 YYEEEE. V shed 1 base and J 9 bases; nucleotides not matched to a gene: 2. The CDR3: CASSLPSGVEQFF. In DNA, the CDR3 is TGTGCCAGCAGCTTGCCTAGCGGGGTTGAGCAGTTCTTC. The whole variable domain, filled in from reference TRBV5-6 and TRBJ2-1, reads DAGVTQSPTHLIKTRGQQVTLRCSPKSGHDTVSWYQQALGQGPQFIFQYYEEEERQRGNFPDRFSGHQFPNYSSELNVNALLLGDSALYLCASSLPSGVEQFFGPGTRLTVL.

The V gene is TRBV28, the J gene TRBJ2-3; the D gene is possibly TRBD1 (6 bases). Trimming removed 6 bases at V and 2 bases at J, with 12 bases between. CDR1 MDHEN and CDR2 SYDVKM come from the germline V gene. The CDR3 extends over 14 amino acids. CDR3 protein: CASSSDRDTDTQYF. In DNA, the CDR3 is TGTGCCAGCAGCTCGGACAGAGACACAGATACGCAGTATTTT.

This chain connects TRBV5-6 to TRBJ2-1; D call uncertain. From germline, CDR1 is SGHDT and CDR2 YYEEEE. Trimming removed 0 bases at V and 10 bases at J, with 5 bases between. CDR3 size: 11 residues. CDR3 amino acids: CASSLVSEQFF. CDR3 nucleotide sequence: TGTGCCAGCAGCTTGGTCTCGGAGCAGTTCTTC.

The chain links TRBV4-1 to TRBJ1-2, with 9 bases matching TRBD1. V lost 3 bases and J lost 5; bases outside the gene matches: 4. The germline V gene encodes CDR1 MGHRA and CDR2 YSYEKL. There are 14 residues in the CDR3. The CDR3 reads CASSQTGGLYGYTF. CDR3 DNA sequence: TGCGCCAGCAGCCAGACAGGGGGACTATATGGCTACACCTTC.

The gene calls are TRBV15 and TRBJ1-5; D is possibly TRBD1 (5 bases). Per germline, CDR1 LNHNV and CDR2 YYDKDF (reference sequence). The CDR3 contains 15 residues. Trimming left V 2 bases short and J 2 bases short, with 10 bases between. CDR3 coding DNA: TGTGCCACCAGCAGACGCAGGGTGGGCAATCAGCCCCAGCATTTT. Its translation is CATSRRRVGNQPQHF. Together with reference TRBV15 and TRBJ1-5, the CDR3 gives the full variable domain: DAMVIQNPRYQVTQFGKPVTLSCSQTLNHNVMYWYQQKSSQAPKLLFHYYDKDFNNEADTPDNFQSRRPNTSFCFLDIRSPGLGDTAMYLCATSRRRVGNQPQHFGDGTRLSIL.

The rearrangement joins TRBV5-4 to TRBJ2-4, with D possibly matching TRBD2 (7 bases). This CDR3 is built from 16 residues. V was pared by 4 bases and J by 0 bases, with 14 bases between. Per the germline V gene, CDR1 is SGHNT and CDR2 is YYREEE (reference sequence). The CDR3 nucleotides read TGTGCCAGCAGCCCTGGGGGGGGGCGAGCCAAAAACATTCAGTACTTC. This gives the protein CASSPGGGRAKNIQYF.

As for this clone: Germline and junction disagree at one end, which may indicate a read error. The genes are TRBV7-7 and TRBJ2-3, with 9 positions matching TRBD2. CDR1 SSHAT and CDR2 FNYEAQ come from the germline V gene (reference sequence). The CDR3 length is 17 residues. The CDR3 sequence is CASSAYLAGGDGDTQYF. CDR3 DNA sequence: TGTGCTAGCAGCGCCTACCTGGCGGGGGGGGACGGGGATACGCAGTATTTT.

V gene TRBV28 combines with J gene TRBJ2-1, with a weak D call TRBD2 (7 bases). Germline lookup yields CDR1 MDHEN and CDR2 SYDVKM. The CDR3 length is 17 residues. V lost 6 bases, J lost 4 bases, and 22 bases lay in between. The CDR3 is CASRGSRGARLYNEQFF. CDR3 sequence (DNA): TGTGCCAGCAGGGGATCCCGGGGGGCCCGATTATACAATGAGCAGTTCTTC.

V is TRBV9 and J is TRBJ2-2; 7 positions agree with TRBD2. Trimming at V came to 0 bases and at J to 5 bases, leaving 10 bases not matched to a gene. The CDR3 is 17 residues long. Germline V gene lookup returns CDR1 SGDLS and CDR2 YYNGEE. The CDR3 here is CASSVVETSIYTGELFF. The CDR3 DNA is TGTGCCAGCAGCGTAGTGGAGACTAGCATATATACCGGGGAGCTGTTTTTT.